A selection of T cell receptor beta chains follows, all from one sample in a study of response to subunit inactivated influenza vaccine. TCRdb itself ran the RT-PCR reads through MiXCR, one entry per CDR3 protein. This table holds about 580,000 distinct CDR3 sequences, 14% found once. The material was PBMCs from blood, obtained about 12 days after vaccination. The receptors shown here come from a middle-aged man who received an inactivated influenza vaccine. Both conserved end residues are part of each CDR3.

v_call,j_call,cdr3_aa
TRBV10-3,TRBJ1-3,CAISREGLSSGNTIYF
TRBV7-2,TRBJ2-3,CASSLYPGRTDTQYF
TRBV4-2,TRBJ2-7,CASSHDGSSSYEQYF
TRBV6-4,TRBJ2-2,CASSESGEGELFF
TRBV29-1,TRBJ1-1,CSEGDGNTEAFF
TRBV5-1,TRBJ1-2,CASSSPRVRGYTF
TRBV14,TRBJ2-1,CASAPGLLYNEQFF
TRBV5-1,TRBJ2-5,CASSVQGIEETQYF
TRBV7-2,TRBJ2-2,CASSPGAAMTGELFF
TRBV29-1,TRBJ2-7,CSVLWGILLGEQYF
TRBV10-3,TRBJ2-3,CAISRRDGDTQYF
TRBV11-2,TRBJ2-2,CASSPTQAFGELFF
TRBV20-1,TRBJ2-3,CSARDGGGDTQYF
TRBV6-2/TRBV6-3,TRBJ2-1,CASSLANYNEQFF
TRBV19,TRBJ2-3,CASKLRREDTQYF
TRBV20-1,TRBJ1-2,CSARDRLRQQAARGYTF
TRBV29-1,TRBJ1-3,CSGTRETGNTIYF
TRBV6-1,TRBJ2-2,CASSEGLAGWNTGELFF
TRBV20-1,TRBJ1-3,CSASRTGGPGNTIYF
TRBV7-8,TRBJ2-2,CASSPRRRNTGELFF
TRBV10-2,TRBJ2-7,CASSTGQGDPYEQYF
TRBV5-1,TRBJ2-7,CASSAYRNYEQYF
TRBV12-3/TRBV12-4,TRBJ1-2,CASRQQAGYGYTF
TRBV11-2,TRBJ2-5,CASSSRDYGTSGSRETQYF
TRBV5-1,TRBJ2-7,CASSPLQGIDEQYF
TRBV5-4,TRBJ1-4,CASSPGKTGNDEKLFF
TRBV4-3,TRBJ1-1,CASSLGPGLNTEAFF
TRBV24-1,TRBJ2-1,CATSDNGRNSYNEQFF